The T cell receptor (beta chain) under discussion was sequenced for a study of vaccination and CD4 T cells after COVID-19. Looking at the study overall: Four females and six males made up the convalescents, two of whom were Hispanic. Findings and caveats of the study: Detection of a median about 85% of reactive clones in convalescent patients was confined to the period after vaccination.

The Oncomine TCR Beta short-read assay sequenced DNA from cultured CD4+ T cells. TCRdb redid the calling of the PCR reads with MiXCR, one entry per CDR3 protein. The profile covers some 10,000 distinct CDR3 sequences, with more than 30% appearing a single time and around 30% taken by the ten largest. This CDR3 is built from 11 residues. Per the germline V gene, CDR1 is SGHNT and CDR2 is YENEEA. V dropped 3 bases and J dropped 2 bases, with 1 base sitting between them. This clonotype appeared a few times. As yet, its antigen is unknown. Treatment indicated: approximately nine-day PBMC culture with coronavirus spike peptide pools or control peptides (ViraFEST assay).

The J gene is TRBJ2-5, the V gene TRBV11-3; D unclear. Sequencing used cultured CD4+ T cells from blood. The TCR was taken from a human donor with COVID-19. CDR3 sequence: CASSLQETQYF. Written as DNA, the CDR3 is TGTGCCAGCAGCTTGCAAGAGACCCAGTACTTC.